The source of this T cell receptor beta chain is a study of monozygotic twins with inflammatory bowel disease. Study-level points and caveats: Differing T cell subtypes remained indistinguishable.

The CDR3 runs 13 residues. The V gene's germline CDR1 is DFQATT and CDR2 SNEGSKA (reference sequence). The blood volume drawn from each donor was approximately 2.5 ml. A note on this clonotype: Its antigen is still unknown.

Every TCR library drew on 3500 ng of total RNA. UMIs incorporating a 6-nucleotide sample barcode were appended by means of template switching. TCRdb reprocessed the 5' RACE reads and stores each CDR3 protein as one record, lacking DNA. This sample's table reports 300,000 to 400,000 distinct CDR3 sequences. Sequencing was carried out using blood. The gene calls are TRBV20-1 and TRBJ1-5. The clonotype was recovered from a human donor with ulcerative colitis or Crohn's disease, or a healthy co-twin of an affected twin (not recorded which). The CDR3 sequence: CSAREVGNQPQHF.